The text below deals with one T cell receptor (beta chain). The target antigen is unknown. The assay was immunoSEQ multiplex PCR, and TCRdb's table has in-frame clones only and misses some. Counted here are around 160,000 clones, 90% to 95% occurring once; the ten biggest clones make up 5.2%. The data originate from a study of T cell responses to AZD1222 COVID-19 vaccine. Study-wide results and caveats: Repertoire sampling was restricted to post-peak T cell response timepoints.

The source was peripheral blood, collected on day 0 of AZD1222 vaccination. The TCR sequence derives from an adult in good health.

The CDR3 sequence is CASSKTGTGEKLFF. The CDR3 DNA is TGCGCCAGCAGCAAGACAGGGACGGGCGAAAAACTGTTTTTT. This rearrangement joins TRBV5-1 to TRBJ1-4, with TRBD1 matching over 7 bases. Germline V gene lookup returns CDR1 SGHRS and CDR2 YFSETQ. The CDR3 length is 14 residues. The V gene end was trimmed by 4 bases and the J gene end by 8 bases; junction bases not matched to a gene: 8.